Listed below are T cell receptor beta chains from one sample, sequenced in a study of shared clonotypes between healthy human individuals. Clones were read by immunoSEQ multiplex PCR, and TCRdb kept only the in-frame ones, dropping some. This sample has roughly 2.1 million clones, with 85% to 95% found just once. Input material: naive CD8+ T cells from PBMCs. These receptor sequences come from a man younger than 35 in good health. Some clones in this sample may be carry-over from other donors' samples. The CDR3 runs from the conserved cysteine through the conserved F or W. The D gene is left open where the match is weak. Clone size is stated in some rows and not others, as once, few, many or a class when expanded.

j_call v_call d_call clone_size cdr3_aa cdr3_nt
TRBJ1-4 TRBV9 TRBD1 - CASSVEQGGEKLFF TGTGCCAGCAGCGTAGAACAGGGGGGAGAAAAACTGTTTTTT
TRBJ2-7 TRBV11-2 - once CASSLAAGLLSYEQYF TGTGCCAGCAGCTTAGCGGCGGGACTCCTCTCCTACGAGCAGTACTTC
TRBJ2-7 TRBV5-1 TRBD2 - CASSLVSSGGNEQYF TGCGCCAGCAGCTTGGTGTCTAGCGGAGGAAACGAGCAGTACTTC
TRBJ2-1 TRBV7-9 TRBD2 - CASSSGLAGGNEQFF TGTGCCAGCAGCTCCGGACTAGCGGGAGGCAATGAGCAGTTCTTC
TRBJ2-7 TRBV7-9 - once CASSSLGTYEQYF TGTGCCAGCAGCTCCCTGGGGACGTACGAGCAGTACTTC
TRBJ2-1 TRBV7-8 TRBD2 once CASSLARLGRVYNEQFF TGTGCCAGCAGCTTAGCGCGGCTCGGGAGGGTCTACAATGAGCAGTTCTTC
TRBJ2-1 TRBV15 - - CATSRDLERFF TGTGCCACCAGCAGAGATCTAGAGCGGTTCTTC
TRBJ1-5 TRBV27 - - CARQKRGCQPQHF TGTGCCCGTCAAAAAAGGGGATGCCAGCCCCAGCATTTT
TRBJ1-2 TRBV30 - - CAWSVLPGGAYGYTF TGTGCCTGGAGTGTCTTGCCCGGGGGCGCATATGGCTACACCTTC
TRBJ1-4 TRBV20-1 - - CSARANEKLFF TGCAGTGCTAGAGCGAATGAAAAACTGTTTTTT
TRBJ1-3 TRBV19 - - CASSSARLVKTIYF TGTGCCAGTAGTTCGGCGAGGCTGGTCAAAACCATATATTTT
TRBJ2-3 TRBV7-2 TRBD1 - CASSSGDRGVDTQYF TGTGCCAGCAGCTCAGGGGACAGGGGTGTAGATACGCAGTATTTT
TRBJ2-7 TRBV27 TRBD1 - CASSFARQGKSSYEQYF TGTGCCAGCAGTTTCGCACGACAGGGTAAATCCTCCTACGAGCAGTACTTC
TRBJ1-2 TRBV5-4 - - CASSLEPVYGYTF TGTGCCAGCAGCTTGGAACCAGTTTACGGCTACACCTTC
TRBJ2-2 TRBV9 - once CASSRGTGELFF TGTGCCAGCAGCAGAGGCACCGGGGAGCTGTTTTTT
TRBJ2-1 TRBV11-3 TRBD2 - CASSSREEGNEQFF TGTGCCAGCAGCTCACGGGAGGAAGGTAATGAGCAGTTCTTC
TRBJ2-3 TRBV29-1 TRBD2 - CSVVGLAGGGIDTQYF TGCAGCGTCGTTGGACTAGCGGGAGGAGGGATAGATACGCAGTATTTT
TRBJ2-5 TRBV9 - - CASSSPSQETQYF TGTGCCAGCAGCTCCCCTAGCCAGGAGACCCAGTACTTC
TRBJ2-1 TRBV7-6 - - CASELGNEQFF TGTGCCAGCGAGTTAGGCAATGAGCAGTTCTTC
TRBJ1-1 TRBV7-2 - - CASSAESGAEAFF TGTGCCAGCAGCGCAGAGAGTGGAGCTGAAGCTTTCTTT
TRBJ2-5 TRBV28 - - CASSGSASTWETQYF TGTGCCAGCAGTGGAAGTGCCTCTACGTGGGAGACCCAGTACTTC
TRBJ2-6 TRBV10-1 TRBD1 - CASRTDRDPEPGANVLTF TGCGCCAGCAGAACGGACAGGGATCCTGAACCTGGGGCCAACGTCCTGACTTTC
TRBJ2-7 TRBV7-9 - - CATSVRGLPYEQYF TGTGCCACGTCGGTTCGCGGTCTGCCCTACGAGCAGTACTTC
TRBJ2-2 TRBV9 - - CASSVARNTGELFF TGTGCCAGCAGCGTAGCGCGGAACACCGGGGAGCTGTTTTTT
TRBJ1-1 TRBV4-3 - - CASSQDLRVLQTQVNTEAFF TGCGCCAGCAGCCAAGATCTGAGAGTATTGCAGACTCAAGTGAACACTGAAGCTTTCTTT
TRBJ2-2 TRBV7-2 - once CASSLGGGNAGELFF TGTGCCAGCAGCTTGGGCGGTGGGAATGCCGGGGAGCTGTTTTTT
TRBJ2-2 TRBV23-1 TRBD1 - CASSQSGQGWNTGELFF TGCGCCAGCAGTCAATCAGGACAGGGATGGAACACCGGGGAGCTGTTTTTT
TRBJ2-4 TRBV4-3 - - CASSQDGEGVAKNIQYF TGCGCCAGCAGCCAAGATGGGGAGGGGGTAGCCAAAAACATTCAGTACTTC